Below are 14 T cell receptor beta chains sequenced from a single sample in a study of blood T cell repertoires in COVID-19. Only in-frame clones appear in the TCRdb table, and some are missing; sequencing was by immunoSEQ multiplex PCR. Among over 30,000 clones, less than 90% were seen once, and the ten largest hold roughly 25%. The sequencing sample was made of peripheral blood. These receptors were obtained from a woman of 80 years or more with active or convalescent COVID-19.

With respect to this clone: The junction shows a germline mismatch at one end, possibly a read error. This sequence joins TRBV24-1 and TRBJ1-5; 7 bases agree with TRBD1. Germline V gene data show CDR1 as KGHDR and CDR2 as SFDVKD. The length of the CDR3 is 14 residues. The DNA for the CDR3 is TGTGCCACCGGATCTGACAGGGCCAATCGGCCCCAGCATTTT. Amino acids: CATGSDRANRPQHF.

The rearrangement links TRBV9 to TRBJ2-1, with 9 bases aligning to TRBD1. Per germline, CDR1 SGDLS and CDR2 YYNGEE. V lost 3 bases, J lost 1 base, and 5 bases stayed unmatched. The CDR3 is 16 amino acids. The CDR3 region is CASSAPGTGSYNEQFF. CDR3 DNA sequence: TGTGCCAGCAGCGCACCCGGGACAGGGTCCTACAATGAGCAGTTCTTC.

The gene calls are TRBV7-9 and TRBJ1-6; D remains unclear. The CDR3 loop spans 12 amino acids. V lost 5 bases, J lost 6 bases, and 5 bases lay in between. CDR1 and CDR2 from the germline V gene are SEHNR and FQNEAQ (reference sequence). CDR3 amino acids: CASSPGNSPLHF. CDR3 sequence (DNA): TGTGCCAGCAGCCCCGGTAATTCACCCCTCCACTTT.

The J gene is TRBJ1-3, the V gene TRBV11-2; the D gene is possibly TRBD1 (6 bases). Germline V gene lookup returns CDR1 SGHAT and CDR2 FQNNGV. Trimming left V 5 bases short and J 5 bases short, with 16 bases between. The CDR3 sequence is 15 residues long. CDR3 in amino acids: CASSDRTGGRNTIYF. The CDR3 DNA reads TGTGCCAGCAGCGATAGGACGGGGGGCCGAAACACCATATATTTT. Together with reference TRBV11-2 and TRBJ1-3, the CDR3 gives the full variable domain: EAGVAQSPRYKIIEKRQSVAFWCNPISGHATLYWYQQILGQGPKLLIQFQNNGVVDDSQLPKDRFSAERLKGVDSTLKIQPAKLEDSAVYLCASSDRTGGRNTIYFGEGSWLTVV.

The rearrangement links TRBV28 to TRBJ1-5; no clear D. The CDR3 runs 16 residues. CDR1 MDHEN and CDR2 SYDVKM come from the germline V gene. Trimming pared 0 bases from V and 1 base from J, leaving 10 bases between. The CDR3 DNA sequence: TGTGCCAGCAGTTTATGGCTGGAGGTAAGCAATCAGCCCCAGCATTTT. It is translated as CASSLWLEVSNQPQHF.

The V and J genes are TRBV7-9 and TRBJ1-3, with D maybe TRBD1 (5 bases). V was shortened by 0 bases and J by 0 bases, with 9 bases between the two germline ends. The CDR3 is made up of 16 amino acids. Germline CDR1 reads SEHNR; CDR2 reads FQNEAQ (reference sequence). The CDR3 DNA reads as TGTGCCAGCAGCTTAGCCCGGGGGGGCTCTGGAAACACCATATATTTT. It encodes CASSLARGGSGNTIYF.

This clone came up a few times. V gene TRBV18 combines with J gene TRBJ2-7, with D maybe TRBD2 (5 bases). Trimming took off 1 base at V and 2 bases at J, with 12 bases between the two ends. From germline, CDR1 is KGHSH and CDR2 LQKENI. The CDR3 consists of 15 residues. Here the CDR3 DNA reads TGTGCCAGCTCACCACGCCCGGACTCCACCTACGAGCAGTACTTC. This encodes CASSPRPDSTYEQYF.

V and J are TRBV9 and TRBJ1-2; no clear D. The CDR3 contains 15 residues. Trimming took off 0 bases at V and 4 bases at J, with 13 bases between the two ends. The V gene's germline CDR1 is SGDLS and CDR2 YYNGEE. In DNA form, the CDR3 reads TGTGCCAGCAGCGTAGGACTAACCCCCGGCTATGGCTACACCTTC. Translated: CASSVGLTPGYGYTF.

The chain recombines TRBV6-5 with TRBJ2-7; 7 bases are a match to TRBD1. Germline values: CDR1 MNHEY, CDR2 SVGAGI. Trimming removed 6 bases from V and 5 bases from J; junction bases left unmatched: 1. The CDR3 loop spans 11 amino acids. The CDR3 loop is CASRTGNEQYF. Written as DNA, the CDR3 is TGTGCCAGCAGGACAGGGAACGAGCAGTACTTC.

This clone has just a few counts. The chain is built from TRBV27 and TRBJ2-5; 12 nucleotides match TRBD2. There are 19 residues in the CDR3. Germline CDR1 reads MNHEY; CDR2 reads SMNVEV (reference sequence). V dropped 5 bases and J dropped 3; count of bases not matched to a gene: 16. CDR3 bases: TGTGCCAGCAGTAAGCTAGCGGGGGGGCTCCCCGAGGCCAAAGAGACCCAGTACTTC. As protein: CASSKLAGGLPEAKETQYF.

The chain employs TRBV25-1 and TRBJ2-3, with a possible D match to TRBD2 (6 bases). Germline assignment: CDR1 MGHDK and CDR2 SYGVNS. The CDR3 length is 14 residues. CDR3 sequence: CATTGGRFTDTQYF. The CDR3 DNA follows: TGTGCTACAACTGGGGGGAGATTCACAGATACGCAGTATTTT.

The V and J genes are TRBV24-1 and TRBJ2-1; D is unresolved. CDR1 and CDR2 (germline): KGHDR, SFDVKD. The V end was cut by 4 bases, the J end by 5 bases, with 20 bases between. This CDR3 region has 17 residues. Written as DNA, the CDR3 is TGTGCCACCAGTGAGAGGAACGGGTTACGCGGAAACAATGAGCAGTTCTTC. Protein product: CATSERNGLRGNNEQFF.

This rearrangement joins TRBV19 to TRBJ1-1; 7 nucleotides match TRBD1. The CDR3 length is 14 residues. V dropped 5 bases and J dropped 0; count of bases not matched to a gene: 3. Germline V gene data show CDR1 as LNHDA and CDR2 as SQIVND (reference sequence). For the CDR3, the DNA is TGTGCCAGTAGTTGGGGACAGATGAACACTGAAGCTTTCTTT. This sequence encodes CASSWGQMNTEAFF.

The chain links TRBV6-1 to TRBJ2-1, with 8 bases lining up with TRBD2. This CDR3 spans 16 amino acids. The J segment lost 3 bases and the V segment lost 2 bases, leaving 6 bases of the junction unmatched. In germline, CDR1 is MNHNS, CDR2 SASEGT. The CDR3 region is CASSEIGGGLYNEQFF. CDR3 in DNA: TGTGCCAGCAGTGAAATCGGCGGGGGGCTCTACAATGAGCAGTTCTTC.